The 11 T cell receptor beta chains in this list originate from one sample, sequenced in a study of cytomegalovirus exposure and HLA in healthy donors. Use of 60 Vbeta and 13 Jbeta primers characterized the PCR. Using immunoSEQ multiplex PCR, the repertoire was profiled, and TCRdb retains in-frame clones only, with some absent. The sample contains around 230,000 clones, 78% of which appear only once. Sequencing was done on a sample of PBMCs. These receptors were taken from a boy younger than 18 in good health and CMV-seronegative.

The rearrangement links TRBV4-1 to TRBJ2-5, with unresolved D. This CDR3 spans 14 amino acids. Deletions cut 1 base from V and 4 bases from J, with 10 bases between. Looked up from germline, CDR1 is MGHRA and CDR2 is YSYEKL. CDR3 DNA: TGCGCCAGCAGCCAAGCTGGAACGGGAGAGACCCAGTACTTC. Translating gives CASSQAGTGETQYF.

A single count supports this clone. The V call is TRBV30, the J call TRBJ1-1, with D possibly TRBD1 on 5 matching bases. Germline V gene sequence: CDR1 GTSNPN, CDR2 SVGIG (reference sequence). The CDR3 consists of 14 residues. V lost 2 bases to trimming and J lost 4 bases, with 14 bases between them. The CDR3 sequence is CAWSHLKGITEAFF. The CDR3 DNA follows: TGTGCCTGGAGTCACCTAAAGGGGATCACTGAAGCTTTCTTT.

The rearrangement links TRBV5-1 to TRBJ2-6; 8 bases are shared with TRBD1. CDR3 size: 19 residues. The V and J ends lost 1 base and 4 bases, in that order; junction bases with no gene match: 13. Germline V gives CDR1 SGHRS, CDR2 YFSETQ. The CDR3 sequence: CASSLPDRARSSGANVLTF. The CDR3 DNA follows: TGCGCCAGCAGCTTGCCGGACAGGGCCCGGTCAAGCGGGGCCAACGTCCTGACTTTC. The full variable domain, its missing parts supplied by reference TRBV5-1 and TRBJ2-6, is KAGVTQTPRYLIKTRGQQVTLSCSPISGHRSVSWYQQTPGQGLQFLFEYFSETQRNKGNFPGRFSGRQFSNSRSEMNVSTLELGDSALYLCASSLPDRARSSGANVLTFGAGSRLTVL.

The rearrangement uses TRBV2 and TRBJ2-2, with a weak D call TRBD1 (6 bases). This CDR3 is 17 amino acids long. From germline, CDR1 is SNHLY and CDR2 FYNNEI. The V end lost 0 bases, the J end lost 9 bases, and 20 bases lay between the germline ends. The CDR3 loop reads CASSEAQYREVSRELFF. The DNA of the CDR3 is TGTGCCAGCAGTGAAGCGCAGTACAGGGAAGTTAGCAGGGAGCTGTTTTTT.

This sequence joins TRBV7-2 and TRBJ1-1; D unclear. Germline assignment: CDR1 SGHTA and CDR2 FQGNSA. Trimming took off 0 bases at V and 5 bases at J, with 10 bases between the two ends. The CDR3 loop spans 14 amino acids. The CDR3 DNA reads TGTGCCAGCAGCTTAGCTGGGCCGGGGACTGAAGCTTTCTTT. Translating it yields CASSLAGPGTEAFF.

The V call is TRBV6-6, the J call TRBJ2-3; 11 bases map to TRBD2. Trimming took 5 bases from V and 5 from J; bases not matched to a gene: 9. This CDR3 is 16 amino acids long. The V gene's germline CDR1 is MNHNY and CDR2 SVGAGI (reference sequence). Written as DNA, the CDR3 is TGTGCCAGCAGTCACACTAGCGGGAGCCTAGTAGATACGCAGTATTTT. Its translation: CASSHTSGSLVDTQYF.

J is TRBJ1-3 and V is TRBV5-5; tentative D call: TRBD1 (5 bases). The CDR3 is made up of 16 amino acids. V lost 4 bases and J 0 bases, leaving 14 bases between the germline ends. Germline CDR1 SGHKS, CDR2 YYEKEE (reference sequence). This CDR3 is CASSRTRGLSGNTIYF. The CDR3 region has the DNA TGTGCCAGCAGCAGAACAAGGGGCCTCTCTGGAAACACCATATATTTT.

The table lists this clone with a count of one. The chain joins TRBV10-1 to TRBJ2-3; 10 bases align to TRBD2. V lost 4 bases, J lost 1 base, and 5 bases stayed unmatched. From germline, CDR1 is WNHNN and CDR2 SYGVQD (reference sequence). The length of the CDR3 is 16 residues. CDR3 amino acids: CASSVPSGGGTDTQYF. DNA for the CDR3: TGCGCCAGCAGTGTACCTAGCGGGGGAGGCACAGATACGCAGTATTTT.

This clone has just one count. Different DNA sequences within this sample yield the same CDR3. The CDR3 protein is CASSLDRANTEAFF. The CDR3 DNA is TGCGCCAGCAGCTTGGACAGGGCCAACACTGAAGCTTTCTTT. The chain is built from TRBV5-1 and TRBJ1-1, with D perhaps matching TRBD1 (6 bases). V dropped 0 bases and J dropped 2 bases, with 8 bases sitting between them. Germline CDR1 and CDR2: SGHRS and YFSETQ. The CDR3 has 14 residues. Variable domain in full (rest from reference TRBV5-1 and TRBJ1-1): KAGVTQTPRYLIKTRGQQVTLSCSPISGHRSVSWYQQTPGQGLQFLFEYFSETQRNKGNFPGRFSGRQFSNSRSEMNVSTLELGDSALYLCASSLDRANTEAFFGQGTRLTVV.

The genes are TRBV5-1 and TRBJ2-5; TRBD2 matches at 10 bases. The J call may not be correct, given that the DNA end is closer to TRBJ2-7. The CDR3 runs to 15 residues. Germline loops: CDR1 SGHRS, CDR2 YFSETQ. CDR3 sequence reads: CASSLAASGRTEQYF. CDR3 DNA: TGCGCCAGCAGCTTGGCGGCTAGCGGGAGAACCGAGCAGTACTTC.

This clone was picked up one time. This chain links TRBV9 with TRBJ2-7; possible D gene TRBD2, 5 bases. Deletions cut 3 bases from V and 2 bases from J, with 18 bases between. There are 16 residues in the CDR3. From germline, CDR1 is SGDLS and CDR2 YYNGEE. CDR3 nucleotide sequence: TGTGCCAGCAGCGAGACGACGGGGTGGGGTCCCTACGAGCAGTACTTC. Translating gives CASSETTGWGPYEQYF.